The clone carrying this TCR beta chain was recorded many times. These data come from a study of T-cell memory formation after mild COVID-19. CDR1 MNHEY and CDR2 SVGAGI come from the germline V gene. The CDR3 spans 17 residues. Trimming left V 5 bases short and J 1 base short, with 18 bases between. In TCRdb, the 5' RACE reads were re-called with MiXCR into one record per CDR3 protein. The table records about 180,000 distinct CDR3 sequences, under 20% of them present only once. The V and J genes are TRBV6-5 and TRBJ2-1; TRBD2 is a possible D gene (5 bases). The sequence was collected from an adult woman who had mild COVID-19 (a few samples of this study predate the infection). Cell type and time point are not known. Sequencing was performed on PBMCs or a T cell subset sorted from them (not recorded which). CDR3 in DNA: TGTGCCAGCAGTCCTGGGCTCGGCGGCGGGTCCTACAATGAGCAGTTCTTC. Protein product: CASSPGLGGGSYNEQFF.